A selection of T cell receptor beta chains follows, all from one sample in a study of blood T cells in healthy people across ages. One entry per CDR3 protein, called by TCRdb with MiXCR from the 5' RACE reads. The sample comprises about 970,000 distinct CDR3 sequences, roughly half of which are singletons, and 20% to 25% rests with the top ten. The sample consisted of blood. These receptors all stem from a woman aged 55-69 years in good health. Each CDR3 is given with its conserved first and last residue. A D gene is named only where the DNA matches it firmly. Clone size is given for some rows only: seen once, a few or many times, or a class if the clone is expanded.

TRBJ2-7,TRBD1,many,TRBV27,CASSLGDRTYEQYF,TGTGCCAGCAGTTTAGGGGACAGGACCTACGAGCAGTACTTC
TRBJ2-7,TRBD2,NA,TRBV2,CASLGLAGRYEQYF,TGTGCCAGCTTGGGACTAGCGGGAAGGTACGAGCAGTACTTC
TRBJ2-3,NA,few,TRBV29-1,CSVEENTDTQYF,TGCAGCGTCGAGGAAAACACAGATACGCAGTATTTT
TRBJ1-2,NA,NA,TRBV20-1,CSAPEDVGTYGYTF,TGCAGTGCTCCCGAGGACGTGGGGACATATGGCTACACCTTC
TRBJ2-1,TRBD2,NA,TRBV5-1,CASSLALGAGVHEQFF,TGCGCCAGCAGCTTGGCCTTGGGAGCGGGGGTGCATGAGCAGTTCTTC
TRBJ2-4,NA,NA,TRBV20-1,CSARGQGANKNIQYF,TGCAGTGCTAGAGGACAAGGTGCAAACAAAAACATTCAGTACTTC
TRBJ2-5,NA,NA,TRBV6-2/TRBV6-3,CASSYSLETQYF,TGTGCCAGCAGTTACTCTTTGGAGACCCAGTACTTC
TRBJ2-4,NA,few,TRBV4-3,CASSPRGMGPEKNIQYF,TGCGCCAGCAGCCCGAGAGGTATGGGACCTGAAAAAAACATTCAGTACTTC
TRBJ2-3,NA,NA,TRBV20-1,CSAEGGASRTDTQYF,TGCAGTGCTGAGGGGGGGGCGAGTCGGACAGATACGCAGTATTTT
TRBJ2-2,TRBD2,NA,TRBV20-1,CSASRGAGELFF,TGCAGTGCTAGCCGGGGGGCCGGGGAGCTGTTTTTT
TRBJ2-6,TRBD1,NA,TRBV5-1,CASSGVVTGGPGANVLTF,TGCGCCAGCAGCGGCGTGGTGACAGGGGGGCCTGGGGCCAACGTCCTGACTTTC
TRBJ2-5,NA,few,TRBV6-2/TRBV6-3,CASPYRETQYF,TGTGCCAGCCCGTATCGGGAGACCCAGTACTTC
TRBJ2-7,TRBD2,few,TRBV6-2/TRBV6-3,CASSYYPLQGWMTSGDSYEQYF,TGTGCCAGCAGTTACTATCCCTTACAGGGTTGGATGACTAGCGGGGACTCCTACGAGCAGTACTTC
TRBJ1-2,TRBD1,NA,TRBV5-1,CASSRSGTGGDGYTF,TGCGCCAGCAGCCGGTCCGGGACAGGGGGTGATGGCTACACCTTC
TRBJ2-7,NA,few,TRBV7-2,CASMIQGGSYEQYF,TGTGCCAGCATGATACAGGGTGGGAGCTACGAGCAGTACTTC
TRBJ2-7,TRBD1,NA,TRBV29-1,CGIKTGQRTDEQYF,TGCGGCATAAAGACGGGACAGAGGACCGACGAGCAGTACTTC
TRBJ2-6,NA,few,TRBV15,CATSRSLEYSGANVLTF,TGTGCCACCAGCAGAAGTCTGGAATACTCTGGGGCCAACGTCCTGACTTTC
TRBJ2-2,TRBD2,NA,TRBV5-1,CASSLDLLLAGVRAGELFF,TGCGCCAGCAGCTTGGACCTCCTCCTAGCGGGAGTACGGGCCGGGGAGCTGTTTTTT
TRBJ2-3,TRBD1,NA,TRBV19,CASSQGTGIVGTDTQYF,TGTGCCAGTAGCCAGGGGACAGGGATCGTGGGCACAGATACGCAGTATTTT
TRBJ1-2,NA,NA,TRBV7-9,CVSSLGPPGRRRNYYGYTF,TGTGTCAGCAGCTTAGGACCGCCGGGCAGAAGGCGGAACTACTATGGCTACACCTTC
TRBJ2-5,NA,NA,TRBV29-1,CSVEGIGGMETQYF,TGCAGCGTTGAGGGTATAGGGGGAATGGAGACCCAGTACTTC
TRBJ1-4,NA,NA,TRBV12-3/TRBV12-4,CASSLEGEATNEKLFF,TGTGCCAGCAGTTTAGAGGGGGAGGCAACTAATGAAAAACTGTTTTTT
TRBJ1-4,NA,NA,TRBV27,CASSLGSKQKPFF,TGTGCCAGCAGTTTAGGGTCAAAGCAGAAACCGTTTTTT
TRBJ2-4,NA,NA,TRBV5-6,CASSYGVADIQYF,TGTGCCAGCAGCTACGGGGTGGCGGACATTCAGTACTTC
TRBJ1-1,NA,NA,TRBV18,CASSLSSGGLNTEAFF,TGTGCCAGCTCTCTCTCGAGTGGGGGGTTGAATACTGAAGCTTTCTTT
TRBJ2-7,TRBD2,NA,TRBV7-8,CASSSSGTSESHSSYEQYF,TGTGCCAGCAGCTCTTCCGGGACTAGCGAAAGTCATAGCTCCTACGAGCAGTACTTC
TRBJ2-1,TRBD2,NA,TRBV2,CASTRGLAGIEEQFF,TGTGCCAGCACGAGGGGACTAGCGGGAATTGAGGAGCAGTTCTTC